What follows are 14 T cell receptor beta chains derived from one specimen sequenced in a study of early T cells in non-severe SARS-CoV-2 infection. TCRdb recomputed calls from the 5' RACE reads with MiXCR, one row per CDR3 protein. The table has 50,000 to 55,000 distinct CDR3 sequences, over 8% seen once. Sequenced material: whole blood. The origin of the receptors is an adult who was a healthcare worker with PCR-confirmed SARS-CoV-2 infection or an uninfected control (not recorded which).

There are many counts of this clonotype. This chain connects TRBV7-9 to TRBJ1-5, with D perhaps matching TRBD1 (5 bases). CDR1 SEHNR and CDR2 FQNEAQ come from the germline V gene (reference sequence). The CDR3 extends over 13 amino acids. The V end was cut by 4 bases, the J end by 6 bases, with 10 bases between. CDR3 sequence reads: CASSSGTLQPQHF. Here the CDR3 DNA reads TGTGCCAGCAGCTCGGGGACGCTTCAGCCCCAGCATTTT.

This clonotype came up many times. V and J are TRBV4-3 and TRBJ2-1; 13 positions match TRBD2. This CDR3 is 16 amino acids long. V lost 1 base, J lost 7 bases, and 4 bases stayed unmatched. Germline lookup yields CDR1 LGHNA and CDR2 YSLEER. Here the CDR3 reads CASSQGTSGSRNEQFF. CDR3 nucleotides: TGCGCCAGCAGCCAAGGGACTAGCGGGAGTCGGAATGAGCAGTTCTTC.

This sequence joins TRBV30 and TRBJ2-3; D gene ambiguous. This CDR3 is 12 amino acids long. The V end lost 3 bases, the J end lost 7 bases, and 11 bases lay between the germline ends. Germline V CDR1 and CDR2: GTSNPN, SVGIG (reference sequence). CDR3 DNA sequence: TGTGCCTGGAGGATCCAGGCCAATACGCAGTATTTT. Protein product: CAWRIQANTQYF.

Ten or more counts support this clonotype. The chain employs TRBV20-1 and TRBJ1-1, with D perhaps TRBD1 (6 bases). The CDR3 totals 14 residues. Trimming took 4 bases from V and 5 from J, leaving 17 bases between them. Germline loops: CDR1 DFQATT, CDR2 SNEGSKA (reference sequence). CDR3 nucleotide sequence: TGCAGTGCTATTAAGGGGGGCGTAGGAACTGAAGCTTTCTTT. It codes for CSAIKGGVGTEAFF.

This clonotype turned up a few times. The CDR3 is CASSLRDRGGNEQFF. CDR3 coding DNA: TGTGCCAGTAGTCTCCGGGACAGGGGGGGTAATGAGCAGTTCTTC. The J gene is TRBJ2-1, the V gene TRBV19, with 11 positions matching TRBD1. The CDR3 sequence is 15 residues long. V shed 5 bases and J 7 bases; nucleotides not matched to a gene: 7. CDR1 is LNHDA, CDR2 SQIVND, per germline (reference sequence). The variable domain in full, completed from reference TRBV19 and TRBJ2-1, reads DGGITQSPKYLFRKEGQNVTLSCEQNLNHDAMYWYRQDPGQGLRLIYYSQIVNDFQKGDIAEGYSVSREKKESFPLTVTSAQKNPTAFYLCASSLRDRGGNEQFFGPGTRLTVL.

This clonotype has ten or more counts. V is TRBV11-2 and J is TRBJ1-6; maybe TRBD1 (5 bases). The length of the CDR3 is 17 residues. CDR1 is SGHAT, CDR2 FQNNGV, per germline. V was clipped by 0 bases and J by 3 bases, with 12 bases between them. The CDR3 loop reads CASSLDRGTVYNSPLHF. CDR3 bases: TGTGCCAGCAGCTTAGATCGGGGGACGGTCTATAATTCACCCCTCCACTTT.

This clonotype came up once. The gene calls are TRBV29-1 and TRBJ1-1; the D gene is possibly TRBD1 (5 bases). Trimming pared 6 bases from V and 5 bases from J, leaving 13 bases between. This CDR3 has 12 amino acids. CDR1 and CDR2 from the germline V gene are SQVTM and ANQGSEA. This CDR3 is CSVREGLTEAFF. The DNA of the CDR3 is TGCAGCGTCAGGGAGGGTTTGACTGAAGCTTTCTTT.

This clonotype appeared many times. The J gene is TRBJ1-2, the V gene TRBV29-1, with D uncertain. The CDR3 loop spans 15 amino acids. Germline V gives CDR1 SQVTM, CDR2 ANQGSEA. V lost 0 bases, J lost 0 bases, and 11 bases lay in between. CDR3: CSVEDRQPPNYGYTF. CDR3 bases: TGCAGCGTTGAAGATCGGCAGCCCCCTAACTATGGCTACACCTTC.

This clonotype appeared many times. The V gene is TRBV9, the J gene TRBJ2-3; 16 bases are a match to TRBD2. The J segment lost 3 bases and the V segment lost 3 bases, leaving 10 bases of the junction unmatched. CDR1 and CDR2 from the germline V gene are SGDLS and YYNGEE. The CDR3 extends over 19 amino acids. The CDR3, as DNA: TGTGCCAGCAGCGCGTCTCCGGGACTAGCGGGAGGGCCGACAGATACGCAGTATTTT. It specifies CASSASPGLAGGPTDTQYF.

This clonotype was found many times. The rearrangement uses TRBV9 and TRBJ2-1, with D perhaps matching TRBD2 (6 bases). Trimming shortened V by 3 bases and J by 6 bases, and 16 bases separated the two germline ends. Germline values: CDR1 SGDLS, CDR2 YYNGEE. The CDR3 is 15 amino acids. CDR3 amino acids: CASSARDLASNEQFF. CDR3 DNA sequence: TGTGCCAGCAGCGCAAGAGATCTAGCGAGCAATGAGCAGTTCTTC.

Ten or more counts support this clonotype. V usage is TRBV6-1 and J usage is TRBJ1-3; 8 bases line up with TRBD1. Germline lookup yields CDR1 MNHNS and CDR2 SASEGT. The CDR3 runs to 13 residues. V shed 7 bases and J 3 bases; nucleotides not matched to a gene: 2. The chain's CDR3 is CASNGQGGNTIYF. The CDR3, as DNA: TGTGCCAGCAATGGACAGGGTGGAAACACCATATATTTT.

V usage is TRBV20-1 and J usage is TRBJ2-7; tentatively, D is TRBD2 (5 bases). Trimming removed 3 bases from V and 4 bases from J, with 13 bases in between. CDR3 length: 13 amino acids. CDR1 is DFQATT, CDR2 SNEGSKA, per germline (reference sequence). The CDR3 reads CSARPPGSYEQYF. In DNA form, the CDR3 reads TGCAGTGCTAGGCCTCCGGGATCGTACGAGCAGTACTTC.

This clonotype was seen repeatedly, ten times or more. The J gene is TRBJ2-2, the V gene TRBV10-2; D is possibly TRBD2 (6 bases). This CDR3 has 16 residues. Germline V gene data show CDR1 as WSHSY and CDR2 as SAAADI. The V and J ends lost 4 bases and 1 base respectively, with 13 bases between them. CDR3 sequence: CASSVRDFLNTGELFF. CDR3 bases: TGCGCCAGCAGTGTAAGGGACTTCTTGAACACCGGGGAGCTGTTTTTT.

In its sample, this clonotype was seen many times. V and J are TRBV4-2 and TRBJ1-1; D is unresolved. V lost 1 base and J 2 bases, leaving 8 bases between the germline ends. In germline, CDR1 is LGHNA, CDR2 YNFKEQ. CDR3 length equals 14 residues. This chain's CDR3 is CASSQGQTNTEAFF. The CDR3 DNA sequence: TGTGCCAGCAGCCAAGGGCAGACAAACACTGAAGCTTTCTTT.